What follows are 13 T cell receptor beta chains derived from one specimen sequenced in a study of shared clonotypes between healthy human individuals. Cells designated naive CD8 were CD45RO-negative and were positively selected for CCR7, with terminally differentiated effector memory CD45RA+ cells excluded. Sequencing used immunoSEQ multiplex PCR; TCRdb keeps in-frame clones, though not all of them. The sample has some 2.1 million clones; roughly 93% are singletons. The sample was naive CD8+ T cells from PBMCs. Receptor source: a man aged 18 to 29 in good health. Some clones in this sample may be carry-over from other donors' samples.

J is TRBJ1-5 and V is TRBV7-8, with 8 nucleotides matching TRBD1. The J segment lost 2 bases and the V segment lost 5 bases, leaving 11 bases of the junction unmatched. The CDR3 has 17 residues. Germline CDR1 SGHVS, CDR2 FQNEAQ. DNA of the CDR3: TGTGCCAGCAGCCAGAGACAGGGGTTTGAGGGCAATCAGCCCCAGCATTTT. Translation: CASSQRQGFEGNQPQHF. Filled out from reference TRBV7-8 and TRBJ1-5, the complete variable domain reads GAGVSQSPRYKVAKRGQDVALRCDPISGHVSLFWYQQALGQGPEFLTYFQNEAQLDKSGLPSDRFFAERPEGSVSTLKIQRTQQEDSAVYLCASSQRQGFEGNQPQHFGDGTRLSIL.

V usage is TRBV5-8 and J usage is TRBJ2-7, with D possibly called TRBD1 or TRBD2 (5 bases each). V was trimmed by 0 bases and J by 4 bases, leaving 11 bases between them. The length of the CDR3 is 14 residues. The germline gives CDR1 SGHTS, CDR2 YDEGEE. The chain's CDR3 is CASSLALWGYEQYF. The CDR3 DNA is TGTGCCAGCAGCTTGGCTCTTTGGGGGTACGAGCAGTACTTC. The whole variable domain, remainder taken from reference TRBV5-8 and TRBJ2-7, is EAGVTQSPTHLIKTRGQQATLRCSPISGHTSVYWYQQALGLGLQFLLWYDEGEERNRGNFPPRFSGRQFPNYSSELNVNALELEDSALYLCASSLALWGYEQYFGPGTRLTVT.

Comment on this clone: At the DNA level, this CDR3 is encoded by other sequences in the same sample as well. V is TRBV27 and J is TRBJ1-1; D may be TRBD1 (5 bases). The CDR3 consists of 14 residues. The V end lost 2 bases, the J end lost 3 bases, and 10 bases lay between the germline ends. Germline values: CDR1 MNHEY, CDR2 SMNVEV (reference sequence). The CDR3 reads CASSLTGGDTEAFF. The CDR3 coding sequence is TGTGCCAGCAGTTTAACGGGGGGGGACACTGAAGCTTTCTTT.

The V and J genes are TRBV7-9 and TRBJ1-5; no clear D. Germline V CDR1 and CDR2: SEHNR, FQNEAQ (reference sequence). CDR3 length: 14 amino acids. Trimming cost V 6 bases and J 2 bases, with 11 bases left between them. This CDR3 reads CASRAAGGNQPQHF. DNA for the CDR3: TGTGCCAGCAGGGCAGCAGGCGGCAATCAGCCCCAGCATTTT.

The V call is TRBV29-1, the J call TRBJ2-7, with unresolved D. Trimming removed 4 bases at V and 4 bases at J, with 8 bases between. This CDR3 spans 11 amino acids. Per the germline V gene, CDR1 is SQVTM and CDR2 is ANQGSEA. The CDR3 loop is CSVVDPYEQYF. The CDR3 coding sequence is TGCAGCGTTGTCGACCCGTACGAGCAGTACTTC.

The V gene is TRBV19, the J gene TRBJ2-7; 7 bases are shared with TRBD2. This CDR3 is 14 amino acids long. Germline CDR1 and CDR2: LNHDA and SQIVND (reference sequence). Trimming cost V 3 bases and J 5 bases; bases outside gene matches: 7. Here the CDR3 DNA reads TGTGCCAGTAGTATGAAGGCGGGAGATGACGAGCAGTACTTC. This encodes CASSMKAGDDEQYF.

The gene calls are TRBV11-1 and TRBJ2-5, with TRBD2 as a possible D gene (5 bases). Trimming removed 1 base from V and 1 base from J, with 10 bases in between. CDR3 size: 15 residues. Germline-derived CDR1 and CDR2 are SGHAT and FQDESV (reference sequence). The CDR3 coding sequence is TGTGCCAGCAGCTTAGGAGCGGACGCCCAAGAGACCCAGTACTTC. This translates into CASSLGADAQETQYF.

The chain links TRBV7-2 to TRBJ1-2, with 9 bases lining up with TRBD1. The length of the CDR3 is 15 residues. Germline lookup yields CDR1 SGHTA and CDR2 FQGNSA. With V trimmed by 7 bases and J by 7 bases, 13 bases remained unmatched. CDR3 nucleotide sequence: TGTGCCAGCACTTTCCATCCGGGGACAGGGAGTGGCTACACCTTC. This gives the protein CASTFHPGTGSGYTF. Supplemented by reference TRBV7-2 and TRBJ1-2, the full variable domain reads GAGVSQSPSNKVTEKGKDVELRCDPISGHTALYWYRQSLGQGLEFLIYFQGNSAPDKSGLPSDRFSAERTGGSVSTLTIQRTQQEDSAVYLCASTFHPGTGSGYTFGSGTRLTVV.

This sequence joins TRBV5-6 and TRBJ2-1, with D uncertain. CDR3 length equals 13 residues. From germline, CDR1 is SGHDT and CDR2 YYEEEE. V shed 0 bases and J shed 6 bases, with 7 bases lying between them. DNA of the CDR3: TGTGCCAGCAGCTTGGTGCCGAGCAATGAGCAGTTCTTC. It encodes CASSLVPSNEQFF.

The chain uses TRBV7-3 and TRBJ2-1; tentatively, D is TRBD1 or TRBD2 (5 bases each). Germline V gives CDR1 SGHTA, CDR2 FQGTGA. V lost 5 bases and J lost 10, with 18 bases in between. The CDR3 covers 14 residues. As DNA, the CDR3 is TGTGCCAGCAGCCCTTGGGGGAACCCCCGGGAGCAGTTCTTC. As protein: CASSPWGNPREQFF.

V is TRBV10-2 and J is TRBJ2-5, with TRBD2 matching 7 bases. V trimming: 2 bases; J trimming: 2 bases; junction bases outside the gene matches: 2. The CDR3 totals 14 residues. CDR1 and CDR2 (germline): WSHSY, SAAADI. In nucleotides, the CDR3 is TGCGCCAGCAGTGAGGGGGACTATCAAGAGACCCAGTACTTC. It is translated as CASSEGDYQETQYF.

V is TRBV28 and J is TRBJ2-7; 7 bases agree with TRBD2. This CDR3 has 16 amino acids. The J segment lost 2 bases and the V segment lost 6 bases, leaving 13 bases of the junction unmatched. The germline gives CDR1 MDHEN, CDR2 SYDVKM. This CDR3 reads CASRGRSGTDPYEQYF. DNA of the CDR3: TGTGCCAGCAGGGGCAGAAGCGGGACCGACCCCTACGAGCAGTACTTC.

The chain has TRBV9 and TRBJ2-3, with D possibly TRBD1 on 5 matching bases. The CDR3 sequence is 13 residues long. Germline-derived CDR1 and CDR2 are SGDLS and YYNGEE. The germline V and J ends were trimmed by 2 bases and 7 bases, with 11 bases remaining between them. CDR3 in DNA: TGTGCCAGCAGCGTCGGACACCAAAATACGCAGTATTTT. Amino acids: CASSVGHQNTQYF.